The clone carrying this T cell receptor beta chain was observed many times. Antigen: not known. The source of the sample is a study of breast tumors, draining lymph nodes, adjacent tissues. In germline, CDR1 is LGHNA, CDR2 YSLEER. V lost 1 base and J lost 3, with 18 bases in between. This CDR3 is 17 amino acids long. General study results and limits: Tumor T cell lymph node origin was a supported hypothesis, not proven. Luminal-like breast cancer showed significantly higher tumor–nontumor repertoire similarity than basal-like. Tumors had less TCR diversity than lymph nodes, more than nontumor tissue.

TCRdb used MiXCR to reprocess the multiplex PCR reads, holding one entry per CDR3 protein. The sample yields over 10,000 distinct CDR3 sequences, 45% to 50% seen once. This clonotype was sampled from a female donor with breast cancer. Some clones in this sample may be carry-over from other donors' samples. This chain uses TRBV4-3 with TRBJ2-5; a weak D match, TRBD2 (5 bases). Sequencing was carried out using tumor-adjacent breast tissue. CDR3 loop: CASSQGSGNSAKETQYF. The CDR3 nucleotides are TGCGCCAGCAGCCAAGGATCCGGGAACTCGGCCAAAGAGACCCAGTACTTC.